A single sample is the source of the 5 T cell receptor beta chains below, sequenced in a study of cytotoxic CD8 clonotypes in ibrutinib-treated CLL. Profiled with immunoSEQ multiplex PCR; TCRdb holds only in-frame clones, not every one. The data contain 250,000 to 350,000 clones, approximately 76% of them seen just once; the ten biggest clones take up about 5.3%. The sample in question was PBMCs, obtained at disease progression, from a patient treated with ibrutinib. Receptors were obtained from a human donor with chronic lymphocytic leukemia.

This clone was counted a few times. J is TRBJ1-2 and V is TRBV5-6, with 9 bases that match TRBD1. Germline CDR1 and CDR2: SGHDT and YYEEEE. CDR3 size: 16 residues. Losses at the gene ends were 1 base for V and 5 bases for J; bases not matched to a gene: 9. CDR3 bases: TGTGCCAGCAGCTTGTGGGGACAGGGAAGAAGGTATGGCTACACCTTC. As protein: CASSLWGQGRRYGYTF.

The gene calls are TRBV11-2 and TRBJ2-7; D gene uncertain. The CDR3 consists of 14 residues. Germline V CDR1 and CDR2: SGHAT, FQNNGV. The V gene lost 2 bases and the J gene lost 6 bases, with 14 bases spanning the gap. CDR3 coding DNA: TGTGCCAGCAGCTTACAGGCAGGAATAGCCGAGCAGTACTTC. Its translation is CASSLQAGIAEQYF.

The chain links TRBV11-3 to TRBJ2-1, with TRBD1 identical over 9 bases. V lost 3 bases to trimming and J lost 4 bases; unmatched junction nucleotides: 4. The CDR3 is made up of 15 amino acids. Germline lookup yields CDR1 SGHNT and CDR2 YENEEA. CDR3 in amino acids: CASSFGQGLYNEQFF. CDR3 coding DNA: TGTGCCAGCAGCTTTGGACAGGGGTTATACAATGAGCAGTTCTTC.

The chain carries TRBV11-2 and TRBJ2-5, with 9 bases matching TRBD2. Germline CDR1 and CDR2: SGHAT and FQNNGV. The ends lost 0 bases at V and 6 bases at J; junction bases unmatched: 11. The CDR3 contains 17 residues. CDR3 coding DNA: TGTGCCAGCAGCTTAGAAGGTTTAGCGGGGGTCCGAAAGACCCAGTACTTC. Its translation is CASSLEGLAGVRKTQYF.

This chain links TRBV29-1 with TRBJ2-5; D gene unclear. Per germline, CDR1 SQVTM and CDR2 ANQGSEA. This CDR3 has 10 residues. Trimming shortened V by 4 bases and J by 5 bases, and 5 bases separated the two germline ends. This chain's CDR3 is CSVGTETQYF. DNA for the CDR3: TGCAGCGTTGGAACGGAGACCCAGTACTTC.